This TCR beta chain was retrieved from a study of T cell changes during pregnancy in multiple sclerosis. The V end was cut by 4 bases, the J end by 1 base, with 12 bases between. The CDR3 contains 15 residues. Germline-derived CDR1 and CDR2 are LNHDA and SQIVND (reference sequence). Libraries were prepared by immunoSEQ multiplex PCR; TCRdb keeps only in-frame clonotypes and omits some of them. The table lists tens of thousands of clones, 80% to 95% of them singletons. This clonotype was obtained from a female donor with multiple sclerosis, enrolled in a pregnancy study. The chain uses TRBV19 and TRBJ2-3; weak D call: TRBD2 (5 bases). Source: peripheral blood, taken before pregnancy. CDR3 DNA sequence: TGTGCCAGTAGTAATGGCCCCGGGGGCACAGATACGCAGTATTTT. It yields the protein CASSNGPGGTDTQYF.